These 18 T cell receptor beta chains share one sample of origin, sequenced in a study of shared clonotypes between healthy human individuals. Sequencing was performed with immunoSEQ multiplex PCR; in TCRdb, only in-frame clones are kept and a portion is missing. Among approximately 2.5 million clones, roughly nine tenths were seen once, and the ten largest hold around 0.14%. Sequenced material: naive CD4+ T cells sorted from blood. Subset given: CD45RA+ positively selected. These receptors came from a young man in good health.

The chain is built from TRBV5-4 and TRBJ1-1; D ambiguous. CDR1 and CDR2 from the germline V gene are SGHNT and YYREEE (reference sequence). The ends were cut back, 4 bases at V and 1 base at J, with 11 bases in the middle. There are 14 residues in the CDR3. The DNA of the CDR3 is TGTGCCAGCAGCCTCCCGCGGAAGAACACTGAAGCTTTCTTT. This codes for CASSLPRKNTEAFF.

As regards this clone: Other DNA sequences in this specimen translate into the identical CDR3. The CDR3 region has the DNA TGTGCCAGCAGCTTAGGGGGCGGGCCCTACAATGAGCAGTTCTTC. Translating gives CASSLGGGPYNEQFF. The chain uses TRBV7-9 and TRBJ2-1, with D perhaps being TRBD1 or TRBD2 (5 bases each). CDR3 length: 15 residues. Germline-derived CDR1 and CDR2 are SEHNR and FQNEAQ (reference sequence). V was trimmed by 1 base and J by 2 bases, leaving 9 bases between them.

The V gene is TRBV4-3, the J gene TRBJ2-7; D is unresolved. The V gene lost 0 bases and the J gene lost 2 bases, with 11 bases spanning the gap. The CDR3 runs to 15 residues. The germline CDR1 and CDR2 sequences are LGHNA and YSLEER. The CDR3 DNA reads TGCGCCAGCAGCCAAGAAAACAGCCCCACCTACGAGCAGTACTTC. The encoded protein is CASSQENSPTYEQYF.

CDR3 protein: CASSEVALSTDTQYF. CDR3 coding DNA: TGTGCCAGCAGTGAGGTAGCGCTGAGCACAGATACGCAGTATTTT. The J gene is TRBJ2-3, the V gene TRBV6-1; D possibly corresponds to TRBD2 (5 bases). The germline V and J ends were trimmed by 3 bases and 0 bases, with 10 bases remaining between them. CDR1 is MNHNS, CDR2 SASEGT, per germline. The CDR3 consists of 15 residues.

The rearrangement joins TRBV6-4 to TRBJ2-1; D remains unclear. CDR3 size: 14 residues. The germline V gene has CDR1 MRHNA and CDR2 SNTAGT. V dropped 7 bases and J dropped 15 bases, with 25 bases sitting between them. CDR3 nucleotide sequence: TGTGCCAGCAAACCCTTCCTGGGGTCGCCCCGAGCGTTCTTC. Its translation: CASKPFLGSPRAFF.

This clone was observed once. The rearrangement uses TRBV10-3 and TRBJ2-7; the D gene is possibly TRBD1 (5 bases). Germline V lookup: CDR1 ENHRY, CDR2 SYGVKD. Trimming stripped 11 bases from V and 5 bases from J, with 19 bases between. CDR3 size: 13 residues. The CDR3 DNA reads TGTGCCCTTCAAACCGCTAAGGGGCACGAGCAGTACTTC. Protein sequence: CALQTAKGHEQYF.

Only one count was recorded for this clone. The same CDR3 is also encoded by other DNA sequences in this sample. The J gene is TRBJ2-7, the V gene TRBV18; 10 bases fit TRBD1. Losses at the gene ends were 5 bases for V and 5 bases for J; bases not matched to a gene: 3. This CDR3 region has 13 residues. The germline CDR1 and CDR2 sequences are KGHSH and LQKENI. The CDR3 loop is CASSLGQGNEQYF. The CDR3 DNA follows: TGTGCCAGCTCATTGGGACAGGGGAACGAGCAGTACTTC.

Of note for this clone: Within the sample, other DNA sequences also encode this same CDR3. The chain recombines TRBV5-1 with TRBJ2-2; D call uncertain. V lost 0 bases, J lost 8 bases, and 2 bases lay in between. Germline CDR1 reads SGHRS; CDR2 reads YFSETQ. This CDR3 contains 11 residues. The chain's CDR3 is CASSLDGELFF. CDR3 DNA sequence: TGCGCCAGCAGCTTGGATGGGGAGCTGTTTTTT.

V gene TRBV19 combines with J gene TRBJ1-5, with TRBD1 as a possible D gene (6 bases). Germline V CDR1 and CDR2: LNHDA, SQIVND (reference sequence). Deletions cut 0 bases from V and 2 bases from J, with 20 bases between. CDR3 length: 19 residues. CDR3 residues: CASSIDRRQGIEGNQPQHF. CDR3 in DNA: TGTGCCAGTAGTATAGATAGGCGCCAGGGGATCGAGGGCAATCAGCCCCAGCATTTT.

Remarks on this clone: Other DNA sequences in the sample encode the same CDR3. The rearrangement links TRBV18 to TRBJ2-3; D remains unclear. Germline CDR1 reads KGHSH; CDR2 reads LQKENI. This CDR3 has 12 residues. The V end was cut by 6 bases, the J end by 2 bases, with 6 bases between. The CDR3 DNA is TGTGCCAGCTCTTTACCCACAGATACGCAGTATTTT. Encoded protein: CASSLPTDTQYF.

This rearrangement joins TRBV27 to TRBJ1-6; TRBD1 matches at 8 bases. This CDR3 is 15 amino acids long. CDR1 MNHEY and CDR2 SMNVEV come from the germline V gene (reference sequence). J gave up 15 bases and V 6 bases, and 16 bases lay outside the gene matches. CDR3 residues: CASRPSGTGYLHLHF. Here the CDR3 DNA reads TGTGCCAGCAGACCCTCCGGGACAGGATATCTACACCTCCACTTT.

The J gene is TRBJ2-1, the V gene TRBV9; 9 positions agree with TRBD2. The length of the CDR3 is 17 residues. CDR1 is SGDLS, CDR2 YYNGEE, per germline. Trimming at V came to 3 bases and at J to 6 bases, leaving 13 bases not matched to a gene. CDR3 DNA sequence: TGTGCCAGCAGCGCTGCTCCCCCGGGACTAGCAGTCAATGAGCAGTTCTTC. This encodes CASSAAPPGLAVNEQFF. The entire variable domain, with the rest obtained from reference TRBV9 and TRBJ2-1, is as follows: DSGVTQTPKHLITATGQRVTLRCSPRSGDLSVYWYQQSLDQGLQFLIQYYNGEERAKGNILERFSAQQFPDLHSELNLSSLELGDSALYFCASSAAPPGLAVNEQFFGPGTRLTVL.

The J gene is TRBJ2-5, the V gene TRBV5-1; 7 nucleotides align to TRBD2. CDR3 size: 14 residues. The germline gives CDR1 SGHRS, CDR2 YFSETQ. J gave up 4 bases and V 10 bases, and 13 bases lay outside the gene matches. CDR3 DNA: TGCGCCTCCCGGGCCATTCCGGGAGGAGAGACCCAGTACTTC. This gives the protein CASRAIPGGETQYF.

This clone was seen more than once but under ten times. In DNA, the CDR3 is TGTGCCAGCTCACCACTGTTCCAGGGACAGAATAATTCACCCCTCCACTTT. Translating gives CASSPLFQGQNNSPLHF. The rearrangement uses TRBV18 and TRBJ1-6; 7 bases align to TRBD1. CDR1 is KGHSH and CDR2 is LQKENI in the germline V gene. The CDR3 is 17 residues long. V was clipped by 1 base and J by 5 bases; unmatched bases: 8.

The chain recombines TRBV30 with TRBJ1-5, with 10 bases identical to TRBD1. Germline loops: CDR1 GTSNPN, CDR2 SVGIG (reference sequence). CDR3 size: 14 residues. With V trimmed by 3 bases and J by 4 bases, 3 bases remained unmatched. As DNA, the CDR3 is TGTGCCTGGAGCGGGACAGGGGCTAATCAGCCCCAGCATTTT. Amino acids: CAWSGTGANQPQHF. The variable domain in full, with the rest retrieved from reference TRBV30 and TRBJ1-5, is SQTIHQWPATLVQPVGSPLSLECTVEGTSNPNLYWYRQAAGRGLQLLFYSVGIGQISSEVPQNLSASRPQDRQFILSSKKLLLSDSGFYLCAWSGTGANQPQHFGDGTRLSIL.

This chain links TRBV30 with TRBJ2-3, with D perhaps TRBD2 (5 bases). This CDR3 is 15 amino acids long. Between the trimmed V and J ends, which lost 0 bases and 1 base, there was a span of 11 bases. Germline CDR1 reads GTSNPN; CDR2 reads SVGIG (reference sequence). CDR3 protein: CAWSVRVGGTDTQYF. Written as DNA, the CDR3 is TGTGCCTGGAGTGTACGAGTGGGAGGCACAGATACGCAGTATTTT.

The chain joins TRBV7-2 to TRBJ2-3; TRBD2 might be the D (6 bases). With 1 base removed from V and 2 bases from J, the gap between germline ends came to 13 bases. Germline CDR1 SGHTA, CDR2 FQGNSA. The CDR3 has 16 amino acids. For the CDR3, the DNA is TGTGCCAGCAGCTTAGTCGGGCTAGCGAACACAGATACGCAGTATTTT. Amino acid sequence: CASSLVGLANTDTQYF.

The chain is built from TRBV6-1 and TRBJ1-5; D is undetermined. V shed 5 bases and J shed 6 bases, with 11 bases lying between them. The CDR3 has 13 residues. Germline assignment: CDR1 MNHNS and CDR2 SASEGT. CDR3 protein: CASSRSTGQPQHF. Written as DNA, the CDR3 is TGTGCCAGCAGTAGATCGACCGGTCAGCCCCAGCATTTT.